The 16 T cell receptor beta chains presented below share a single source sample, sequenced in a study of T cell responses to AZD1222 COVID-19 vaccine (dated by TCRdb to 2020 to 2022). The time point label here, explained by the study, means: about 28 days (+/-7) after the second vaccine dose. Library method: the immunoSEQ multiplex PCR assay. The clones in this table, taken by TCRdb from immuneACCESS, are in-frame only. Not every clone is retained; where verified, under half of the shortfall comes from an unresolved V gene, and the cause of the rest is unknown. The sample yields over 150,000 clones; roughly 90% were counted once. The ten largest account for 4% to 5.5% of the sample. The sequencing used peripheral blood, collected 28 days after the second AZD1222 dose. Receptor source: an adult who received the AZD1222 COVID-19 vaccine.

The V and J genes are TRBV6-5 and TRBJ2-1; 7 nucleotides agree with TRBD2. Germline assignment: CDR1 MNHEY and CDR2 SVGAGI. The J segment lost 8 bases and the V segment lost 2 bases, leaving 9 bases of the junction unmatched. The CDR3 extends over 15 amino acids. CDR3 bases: TGTGCCAGCAGTTACAGCCTTGCGGGGGTCGATGAGCAGTTCTTC. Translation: CASSYSLAGVDEQFF.

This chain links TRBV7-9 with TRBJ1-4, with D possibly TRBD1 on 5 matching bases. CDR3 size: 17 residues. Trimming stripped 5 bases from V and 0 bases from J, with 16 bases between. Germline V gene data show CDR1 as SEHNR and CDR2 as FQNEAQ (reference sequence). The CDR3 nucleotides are TGTGCCAGCAGCCCACGGCCGGGACCGTCAACTAATGAAAAACTGTTTTTT. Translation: CASSPRPGPSTNEKLFF.

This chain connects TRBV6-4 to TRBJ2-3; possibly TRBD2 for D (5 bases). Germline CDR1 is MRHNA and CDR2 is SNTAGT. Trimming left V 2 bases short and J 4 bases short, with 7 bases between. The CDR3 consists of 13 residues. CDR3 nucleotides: TGTGCCAGCAGTGACCAAGCGGCAGATACGCAGTATTTT. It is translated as CASSDQAADTQYF.

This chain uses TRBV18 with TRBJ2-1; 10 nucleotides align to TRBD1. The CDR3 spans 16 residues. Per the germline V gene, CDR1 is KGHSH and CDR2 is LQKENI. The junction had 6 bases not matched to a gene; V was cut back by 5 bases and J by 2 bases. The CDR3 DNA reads TGTGCCAGCTCAAGTCCGGGACAGGGGACCTACAATGAGCAGTTCTTC. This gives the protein CASSSPGQGTYNEQFF.

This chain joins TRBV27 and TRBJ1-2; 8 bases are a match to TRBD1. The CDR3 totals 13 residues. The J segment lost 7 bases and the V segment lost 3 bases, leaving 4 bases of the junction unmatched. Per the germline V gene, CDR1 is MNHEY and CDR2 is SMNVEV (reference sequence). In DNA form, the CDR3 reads TGTGCCAGCAGTTTCTGGGACAGGAGTGGCTACACCTTC. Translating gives CASSFWDRSGYTF.

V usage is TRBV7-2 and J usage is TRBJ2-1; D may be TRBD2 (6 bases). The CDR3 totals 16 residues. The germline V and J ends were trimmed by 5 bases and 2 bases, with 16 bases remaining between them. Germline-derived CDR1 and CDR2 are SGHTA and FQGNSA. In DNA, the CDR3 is TGTGCCAGCAGCCCCGATTACGCGGGGCCCTACAATGAGCAGTTCTTC. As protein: CASSPDYAGPYNEQFF. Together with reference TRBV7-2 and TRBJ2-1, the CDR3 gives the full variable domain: GAGVSQSPSNKVTEKGKDVELRCDPISGHTALYWYRQSLGQGLEFLIYFQGNSAPDKSGLPSDRFSAERTGGSVSTLTIQRTQQEDSAVYLCASSPDYAGPYNEQFFGPGTRLTVL.

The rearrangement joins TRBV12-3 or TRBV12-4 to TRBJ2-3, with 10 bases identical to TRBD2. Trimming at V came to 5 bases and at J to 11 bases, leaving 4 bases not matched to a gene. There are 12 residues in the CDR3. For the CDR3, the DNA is TGTGCCAGCAGTCCCCTAGCGGGGGTGCAGTATTTT. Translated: CASSPLAGVQYF.

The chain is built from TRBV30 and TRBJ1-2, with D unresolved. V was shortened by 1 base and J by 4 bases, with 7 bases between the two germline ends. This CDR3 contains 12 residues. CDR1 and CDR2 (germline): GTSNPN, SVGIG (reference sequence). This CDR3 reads CAWSAGVYGYTF. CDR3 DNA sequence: TGTGCCTGGAGTGCCGGGGTCTATGGCTACACCTTC. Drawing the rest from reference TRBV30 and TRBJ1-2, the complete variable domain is SQTIHQWPATLVQPVGSPLSLECTVEGTSNPNLYWYRQAAGRGLQLLFYSVGIGQISSEVPQNLSASRPQDRQFILSSKKLLLSDSGFYLCAWSAGVYGYTFGSGTRLTVV.

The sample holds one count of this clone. CDR3 sequence (DNA): TGCGCCAGCAGCTTGGAAAATAGCGGGGGGGCCCCGAGCGCAGATACGCAGTATTTT. Residues: CASSLENSGGAPSADTQYF. The genes are TRBV5-1 and TRBJ2-3; 11 bases map to TRBD2. The CDR3 totals 19 residues. CDR1 and CDR2 from the germline V gene are SGHRS and YFSETQ. J was trimmed by 4 bases and V by 0 bases; bases with no gene match: 13.

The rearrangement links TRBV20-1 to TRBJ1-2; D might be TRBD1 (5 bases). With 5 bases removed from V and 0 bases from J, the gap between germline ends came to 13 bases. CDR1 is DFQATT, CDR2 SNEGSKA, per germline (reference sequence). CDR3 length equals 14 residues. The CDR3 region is CSARDGTANYGYTF. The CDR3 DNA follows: TGCAGTGCTCGTGACGGGACGGCTAACTATGGCTACACCTTC.

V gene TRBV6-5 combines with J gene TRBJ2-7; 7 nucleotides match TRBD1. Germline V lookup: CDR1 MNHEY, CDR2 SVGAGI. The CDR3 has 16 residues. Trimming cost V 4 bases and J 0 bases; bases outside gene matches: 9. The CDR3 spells CASSSYRGRSSYEQYF. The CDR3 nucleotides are TGTGCCAGCAGTTCTTACAGGGGCCGCAGCTCCTACGAGCAGTACTTC.

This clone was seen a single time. This CDR3 is CASSPNIAGGLSDNEQFF. Written as DNA, the CDR3 is TGTGCCAGCTCACCAAACATAGCGGGGGGGTTATCCGACAATGAGCAGTTCTTC. The J gene is TRBJ2-1, the V gene TRBV18, with 11 bases matching TRBD2. The V gene end was trimmed by 2 bases and the J gene end by 5 bases; junction bases not matched to a gene: 11. The germline V gene encodes CDR1 KGHSH and CDR2 LQKENI. The CDR3 length is 18 residues.

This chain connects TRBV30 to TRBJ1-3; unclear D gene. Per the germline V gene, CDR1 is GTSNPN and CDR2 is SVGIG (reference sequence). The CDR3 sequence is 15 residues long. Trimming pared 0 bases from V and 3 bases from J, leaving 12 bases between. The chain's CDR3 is CAWSVGQNRGNTIYF. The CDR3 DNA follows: TGTGCCTGGAGTGTAGGGCAGAACCGTGGAAACACCATATATTTT. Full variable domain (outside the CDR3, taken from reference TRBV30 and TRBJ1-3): SQTIHQWPATLVQPVGSPLSLECTVEGTSNPNLYWYRQAAGRGLQLLFYSVGIGQISSEVPQNLSASRPQDRQFILSSKKLLLSDSGFYLCAWSVGQNRGNTIYFGEGSWLTVV.

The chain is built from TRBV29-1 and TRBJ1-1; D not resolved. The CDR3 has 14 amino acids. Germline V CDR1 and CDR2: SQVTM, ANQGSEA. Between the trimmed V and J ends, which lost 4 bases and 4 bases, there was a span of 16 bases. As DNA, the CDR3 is TGCAGCGTTGCTGGTGAGGCTAAGATCACTGAAGCTTTCTTT. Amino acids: CSVAGEAKITEAFF.

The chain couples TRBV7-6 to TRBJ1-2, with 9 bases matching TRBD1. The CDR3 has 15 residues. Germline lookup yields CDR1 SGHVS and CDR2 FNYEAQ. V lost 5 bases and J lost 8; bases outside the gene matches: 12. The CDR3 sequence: CASSPRPGQGVGYTF. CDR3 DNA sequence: TGTGCCAGCAGCCCCCGTCCGGGACAGGGTGTGGGCTACACCTTC.

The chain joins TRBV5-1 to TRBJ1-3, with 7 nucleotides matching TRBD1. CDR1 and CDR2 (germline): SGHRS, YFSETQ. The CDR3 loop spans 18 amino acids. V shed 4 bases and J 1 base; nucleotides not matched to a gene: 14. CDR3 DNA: TGCGCCAGCAGCAAAACGACGACAGGGAAAGGTTCTGGAAACACCATATATTTT. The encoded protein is CASSKTTTGKGSGNTIYF.